The rows below give T cell receptor beta chains drawn from one sample of a study of blood T cell repertoires in COVID-19. Clones were sequenced by immunoSEQ multiplex PCR, and TCRdb holds only the in-frame ones, with some missing. The repertoire holds tens of thousands of clones, with approximately 71% as singletons. The sequencing input was peripheral blood. These receptors all come from a human donor in a cohort sampled during active COVID-19. The CDR3 runs from the conserved cysteine through the conserved F or W. Each record gives: clone size, D gene, J gene, V gene, CDR3 DNA, CDR3 protein. The D gene is left open where the match is weak. Rows may omit the clone size; those that give it use once, few, many or a size class.

abundance: -; d_gene: -; j_gene: TRBJ2-5; v_gene: TRBV2; CDR3nt: TGTGCCAGCACCTCAAGTTGGGGGGGCGAGACCCAGTACTTC; CDR3aa: CASTSSWGGETQYF
abundance: few; d_gene: -; j_gene: TRBJ1-1; v_gene: TRBV7-5; CDR3nt: TGTGTCAGAAGCCTTGTCCGACAGGGGAAGAACACTGAAGCTTTCTTT; CDR3aa: CVRSLVRQGKNTEAFF
abundance: once; d_gene: TRBD2; j_gene: TRBJ2-1; v_gene: TRBV7-3; CDR3nt: TGTGCCAGCAGCTTTGGCGGGGGGCAATACAATGAGCAGTTCTTC; CDR3aa: CASSFGGGQYNEQFF
abundance: few; d_gene: TRBD2; j_gene: TRBJ2-3; v_gene: TRBV7-9; CDR3nt: TGTGCCAGCAGCTTAGAAGCGGGAGGGGCAGATACGCAGTATTTT; CDR3aa: CASSLEAGGADTQYF
abundance: -; d_gene: TRBD1; j_gene: TRBJ2-3; v_gene: TRBV5-1; CDR3nt: TGCGCCAGCAGCTTGGGGACAGGGTGGGTAGATACGCAGTATTTT; CDR3aa: CASSLGTGWVDTQYF
abundance: -; d_gene: -; j_gene: TRBJ2-1; v_gene: TRBV12-3/TRBV12-4; CDR3nt: TGTGCCAGCAGTTCGTGGACATACATCCAGTTCTTC; CDR3aa: CASSSWTYIQFF
abundance: -; d_gene: TRBD1; j_gene: TRBJ2-1; v_gene: TRBV10-3; CDR3nt: TGTGCCACCCGGGGAGGGACAGGGGTAAGAAATGAGCAGTTCTTC; CDR3aa: CATRGGTGVRNEQFF
abundance: -; d_gene: TRBD1; j_gene: TRBJ2-7; v_gene: TRBV11-3; CDR3nt: TGTGCCAGCAGCGGGGGACAGGGGATCCACGAGCAGTACTTC; CDR3aa: CASSGGQGIHEQYF
abundance: -; d_gene: -; j_gene: TRBJ2-2; v_gene: TRBV7-8; CDR3nt: TGTGCCAGCAAGAGGGTTACGAACACCGGGGAGCTGTTTTTT; CDR3aa: CASKRVTNTGELFF
abundance: once; d_gene: -; j_gene: TRBJ1-1; v_gene: TRBV14; CDR3nt: TGTGCCAGCAGCCCATGGGCCCTTCCGAGGGCTGAAGCTTTCTTT; CDR3aa: CASSPWALPRAEAFF
abundance: few; d_gene: TRBD2; j_gene: TRBJ2-6; v_gene: TRBV4-1; CDR3nt: TGCGCCAGCAGCCACCTAAGTCCGATTGCGGGGGGAGATTCTGGGGCCAACGTCCTGACTTTC; CDR3aa: CASSHLSPIAGGDSGANVLTF
abundance: -; d_gene: TRBD1; j_gene: TRBJ2-5; v_gene: TRBV7-9; CDR3nt: TGTGCCAGCAGCTTAGAAGGGGACAGGGAGTCAGAGACCCAGTACTTC; CDR3aa: CASSLEGDRESETQYF
abundance: -; d_gene: TRBD1; j_gene: TRBJ1-2; v_gene: TRBV6-5; CDR3nt: TGTGCCAGCAGTTCGACAGGGATCAGCTATGGCTACACCTTC; CDR3aa: CASSSTGISYGYTF
abundance: -; d_gene: TRBD1; j_gene: TRBJ2-3; v_gene: TRBV2; CDR3nt: TGTGCCAGTACGGGACAGAACACAGATACGCAGTATTTT; CDR3aa: CASTGQNTDTQYF
abundance: -; d_gene: TRBD2; j_gene: TRBJ2-7; v_gene: TRBV11-2; CDR3nt: TGTGCCAGCAGCCCAAGACTAGCGGGTAATTACGAGCAGTACTTC; CDR3aa: CASSPRLAGNYEQYF
abundance: -; d_gene: TRBD2; j_gene: TRBJ2-5; v_gene: TRBV14; CDR3nt: TGTGCCAGCAGCCGAGGTTACATCGCGGGAGCTAGAGAGACCCAGTACTTC; CDR3aa: CASSRGYIAGARETQYF
abundance: -; d_gene: -; j_gene: TRBJ2-5; v_gene: TRBV5-5; CDR3nt: TGTGCCAGCAGCTTGCGAGAGACCCAGTACTTC; CDR3aa: CASSLRETQYF
abundance: -; d_gene: -; j_gene: TRBJ1-6; v_gene: TRBV2; CDR3nt: TGTGCCAGCAGTGCCCAGGGGAATCCACCCCTCCACTTT; CDR3aa: CASSAQGNPPLHF
abundance: -; d_gene: TRBD1; j_gene: TRBJ2-5; v_gene: TRBV5-5; CDR3nt: TGTGCCAGCAGCTTGGCCGGGACAGGGGGAGAGACCCAGTACTTC; CDR3aa: CASSLAGTGGETQYF
abundance: -; d_gene: TRBD1; j_gene: TRBJ1-2; v_gene: TRBV9; CDR3nt: TGTGCCAGCAGCGTAGAGGACAGGGGTCACTATGGCTACACCTTC; CDR3aa: CASSVEDRGHYGYTF
abundance: few; d_gene: TRBD1; j_gene: TRBJ2-7; v_gene: TRBV27; CDR3nt: TGTGCCAGCAGTTCGGACAGGGACGAGCAGTACTTC; CDR3aa: CASSSDRDEQYF
abundance: few; d_gene: -; j_gene: TRBJ2-5; v_gene: TRBV7-8; CDR3nt: TGTGCCAGCAGCTTAGTTGGCGAAGATGCGGGAACTCGTGAGACCCAGTACTTC; CDR3aa: CASSLVGEDAGTRETQYF
abundance: -; d_gene: TRBD1; j_gene: TRBJ1-6; v_gene: TRBV30; CDR3nt: TGTGCCTGGCGCTGGACAGGGGGTATTTCACCCCTCCACTTT; CDR3aa: CAWRWTGGISPLHF
abundance: once; d_gene: TRBD2; j_gene: TRBJ2-5; v_gene: TRBV20-1; CDR3nt: TGCAGTGCTAGTGCGGGGGGGGGCCAAGAGACCCAGTACTTC; CDR3aa: CSASAGGGQETQYF
abundance: -; d_gene: TRBD1; j_gene: TRBJ1-2; v_gene: TRBV2; CDR3nt: TGTGCCAGCAGTGACAGGGGGCCCTCTGGCTACACCTTC; CDR3aa: CASSDRGPSGYTF
abundance: -; d_gene: TRBD1; j_gene: TRBJ2-7; v_gene: TRBV7-9; CDR3nt: TGTGCCAGCAGCTTAGCGAGGGGGAACAGGGGGGACGAGCAGTACTTC; CDR3aa: CASSLARGNRGDEQYF
abundance: once; d_gene: TRBD2; j_gene: TRBJ2-1; v_gene: TRBV27; CDR3nt: TGTGCCAGCAGAGCGGGAGGCCTCTACAATGAGCAGTTCTTC; CDR3aa: CASRAGGLYNEQFF
abundance: -; d_gene: TRBD2; j_gene: TRBJ2-7; v_gene: TRBV27; CDR3nt: TGTGCCAGCAGTGGACTAGCGGGAGGGTACGAGCAGTACTTC; CDR3aa: CASSGLAGGYEQYF
abundance: -; d_gene: -; j_gene: TRBJ1-1; v_gene: TRBV5-1; CDR3nt: TGCGCCAGCAGCATACAGGGTGACACTGAAGCTTTCTTT; CDR3aa: CASSIQGDTEAFF
abundance: -; d_gene: -; j_gene: TRBJ1-2; v_gene: TRBV5-5; CDR3nt: TGTGCCAGCAGCCTCGATCTATTTGGCTACACCTTC; CDR3aa: CASSLDLFGYTF
abundance: -; d_gene: -; j_gene: TRBJ2-1; v_gene: TRBV6-5; CDR3nt: TGTGCCAGCAAACGCGGAGGGGTCTCCTACAATGAGCAGTTCTTC; CDR3aa: CASKRGGVSYNEQFF
abundance: -; d_gene: -; j_gene: TRBJ2-5; v_gene: TRBV7-3; CDR3nt: TGTGCCAGCAGCGTGCAGACAGGAGAGACCCAGTACTTC; CDR3aa: CASSVQTGETQYF
abundance: -; d_gene: -; j_gene: TRBJ1-2; v_gene: TRBV21-1; CDR3nt: TGTGCCAGCAGCTCCAAAGGGACAGTAAACTATGGCTACACCTTC; CDR3aa: CASSSKGTVNYGYTF
abundance: -; d_gene: TRBD2; j_gene: TRBJ2-1; v_gene: TRBV4-3; CDR3nt: TGCGCCAGCAGCTTGGGACTACACAATGAGCAGTTCTTC; CDR3aa: CASSLGLHNEQFF
abundance: -; d_gene: TRBD2; j_gene: TRBJ2-5; v_gene: TRBV5-4; CDR3nt: TGTGCCAGCAGCCTAGCTAGCGGGGGCCCCAGGAGGGAGACCCAGTACTTC; CDR3aa: CASSLASGGPRRETQYF
abundance: -; d_gene: TRBD2; j_gene: TRBJ2-1; v_gene: TRBV6-6; CDR3nt: TGTGCCAGCAGTTACCGGGGGAGGGAGATGGATGAGCAGTTCTTC; CDR3aa: CASSYRGREMDEQFF
abundance: -; d_gene: TRBD2; j_gene: TRBJ2-2; v_gene: TRBV4-3; CDR3nt: TGCGCCAGCAGCCAGATGACTAGCTTGAACACCGGGGAGCTGTTTTTT; CDR3aa: CASSQMTSLNTGELFF
abundance: -; d_gene: -; j_gene: TRBJ2-1; v_gene: TRBV24-1; CDR3nt: TGTGCCACCAGTGATTTCGGGGACTCATCCGGTGAGCAGTTCTTC; CDR3aa: CATSDFGDSSGEQFF
abundance: -; d_gene: -; j_gene: TRBJ2-7; v_gene: TRBV18; CDR3nt: TGTGCCAGCTCACCCAGGACAGAATACGAGCAGTACTTC; CDR3aa: CASSPRTEYEQYF
abundance: -; d_gene: -; j_gene: TRBJ2-2; v_gene: TRBV19; CDR3nt: TGTGCCAGTGGAGAGACTTACAGGGTTGCCGGGGAGCTGTTTTTT; CDR3aa: CASGETYRVAGELFF
abundance: -; d_gene: -; j_gene: TRBJ1-1; v_gene: TRBV21-1; CDR3nt: TGTGCCAGCAGCAATATTCGACTTTACTCTTACACTGAAGCTTTCTTT; CDR3aa: CASSNIRLYSYTEAFF
abundance: -; d_gene: -; j_gene: TRBJ1-2; v_gene: TRBV9; CDR3nt: TGTGCCAGCAGCGTCGAGGTAGCTTCTAACTATGGCTACACCTTC; CDR3aa: CASSVEVASNYGYTF
abundance: -; d_gene: TRBD2; j_gene: TRBJ2-5; v_gene: TRBV9; CDR3nt: TGTGCCAGCAGCGTAAGCGGGGGGGGATACCAAGAGACCCAGTACTTC; CDR3aa: CASSVSGGGYQETQYF
abundance: -; d_gene: TRBD1; j_gene: TRBJ1-2; v_gene: TRBV7-2; CDR3nt: TGTGCCAGCAGCAAGAGGAGGGGGCATGAGTATGGCTACACCTTC; CDR3aa: CASSKRRGHEYGYTF
abundance: few; d_gene: TRBD2; j_gene: TRBJ2-3; v_gene: TRBV19; CDR3nt: TGTGCCAGTAGTGTACGGATGGGGACTAGCGCAGATACGCAGTATTTT; CDR3aa: CASSVRMGTSADTQYF
abundance: -; d_gene: -; j_gene: TRBJ1-5; v_gene: TRBV7-6; CDR3nt: TGTGCCAGCAGCTTAGCGCGGGGGGATAGCAATCAGCCCCAGCATTTT; CDR3aa: CASSLARGDSNQPQHF
abundance: few; d_gene: TRBD2; j_gene: TRBJ2-7; v_gene: TRBV11-2; CDR3nt: TGTGCCAGCAGCTTAGATCCCCTTGGACTAGTGGACGAGCAGTACTTC; CDR3aa: CASSLDPLGLVDEQYF
abundance: -; d_gene: TRBD2; j_gene: TRBJ2-1; v_gene: TRBV19; CDR3nt: TGTGCCAGTAGTATCTCGGGGGGTGGACACAATGAGCAGTTCTTC; CDR3aa: CASSISGGGHNEQFF
abundance: once; d_gene: TRBD1; j_gene: TRBJ2-7; v_gene: TRBV10-1; CDR3nt: TGCGCCAGCAGCCGCACAGGGGCCTCCACCTACGAGCAGTACTTC; CDR3aa: CASSRTGASTYEQYF
abundance: -; d_gene: -; j_gene: TRBJ1-4; v_gene: TRBV5-1; CDR3nt: TGCGCCAGCAGCTTGACGCCAGGCCTCAATGAAAAACTGTTTTTT; CDR3aa: CASSLTPGLNEKLFF
abundance: -; d_gene: -; j_gene: TRBJ2-2; v_gene: TRBV14; CDR3nt: TGTGCCAGCAGCCAAGATTGGGTTGGCAGGAGCGTGAGGGCCGGGGAGCTGTTTTTT; CDR3aa: CASSQDWVGRSVRAGELFF
abundance: few; d_gene: -; j_gene: TRBJ2-7; v_gene: TRBV7-6; CDR3nt: TGTGCCAGCAGCTTAGGGGTAGGGGTGACCTACGAGCAGTACTTC; CDR3aa: CASSLGVGVTYEQYF
abundance: -; d_gene: -; j_gene: TRBJ1-2; v_gene: TRBV4-1; CDR3nt: TGCGCCAGCAGCCAAGCCACTATCCAGGGCTCCCCCTATGGCTACACCTTC; CDR3aa: CASSQATIQGSPYGYTF
abundance: once; d_gene: -; j_gene: TRBJ1-5; v_gene: TRBV19; CDR3nt: TGTGCCAGTAGGGGGAGGACGAATCAGCCCCAGCATTTT; CDR3aa: CASRGRTNQPQHF